This TCR beta chain derives from a study of blood T cell repertoires in COVID-19. Study overall: Sites in the United States, Italy and Spain provided acute and convalescent COVID-19 samples.

All enrollees were roughly 18 to 95 years old and from 24 US areas. Cohorts were determined from participant-reported clinical history. Cohort 3 donors counted as recovered after two negative PCRs, clearance, or resolved symptoms. The V end lost 4 bases, the J end lost 8 bases, and 15 bases lay between the germline ends. The CDR3 covers 14 residues. Germline V gene sequence: CDR1 MNHEY, CDR2 SVGEGT. Clones were read by immunoSEQ multiplex PCR, and TCRdb kept only the in-frame ones, dropping some. Of 150,000 to 200,000 clones listed, about four fifths are singletons. This chain links TRBV6-2 or TRBV6-3 with TRBJ2-1, with TRBD2 as a possible D gene (6 bases). Sequences were obtained from PBMCs or T cells enriched from blood (not recorded which). The receptor was derived from a man aged 45-65 years who had recovered from COVID-19. The CDR3 reads CASSSTGSWDEQFF. In DNA form, the CDR3 reads TGTGCCAGCAGTTCCACCGGGAGTTGGGATGAGCAGTTCTTC.